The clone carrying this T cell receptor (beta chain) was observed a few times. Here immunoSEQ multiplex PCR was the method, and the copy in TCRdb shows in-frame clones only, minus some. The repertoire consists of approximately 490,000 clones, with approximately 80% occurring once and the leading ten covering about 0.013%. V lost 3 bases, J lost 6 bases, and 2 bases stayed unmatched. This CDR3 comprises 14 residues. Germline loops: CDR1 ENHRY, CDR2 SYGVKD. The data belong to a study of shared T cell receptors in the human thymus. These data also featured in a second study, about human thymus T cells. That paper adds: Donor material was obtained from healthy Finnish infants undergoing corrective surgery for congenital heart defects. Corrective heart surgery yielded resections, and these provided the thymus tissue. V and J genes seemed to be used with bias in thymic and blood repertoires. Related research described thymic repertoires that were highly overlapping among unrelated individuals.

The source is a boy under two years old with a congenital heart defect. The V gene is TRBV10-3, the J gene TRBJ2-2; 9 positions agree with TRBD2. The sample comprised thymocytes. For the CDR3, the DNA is TGTGCCATCAGTGAAGCGGGAGGCCCCGGGGAGCTGTTTTTT. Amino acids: CAISEAGGPGELFF.